This T cell receptor beta chain was captured in a study of shared T cell receptors in the human thymus. In germline, CDR1 is SGHNT, CDR2 YYREEE (reference sequence). The length of the CDR3 is 17 residues. TCRdb's table, derived via immunoSEQ multiplex PCR, lists solely in-frame clones and lacks some. The table lists about 660,000 clones, roughly 90% of them singletons, with around 0.0099% in the top ten. These same records also appear under a second study, on human thymus T cells. This second study notes: Thymic material originated from resections removed in the course of corrective heart surgery. What appeared biased in thymic and blood repertoires was the usage of V and J genes.

The chain carries TRBV5-4 and TRBJ2-5; 12 nucleotides align to TRBD2. The DNA end is a closer match to TRBJ2-7, so the J assignment may be wrong. This TCR was recovered from a boy under three years old with a congenital heart defect. Specimen: thymocytes. In DNA, the CDR3 is TGTGCCAGCAGCTTGGGGCCTGGACTAGCGGGGCTCTACGAGCAGTACTTC. This sequence encodes CASSLGPGLAGLYEQYF.